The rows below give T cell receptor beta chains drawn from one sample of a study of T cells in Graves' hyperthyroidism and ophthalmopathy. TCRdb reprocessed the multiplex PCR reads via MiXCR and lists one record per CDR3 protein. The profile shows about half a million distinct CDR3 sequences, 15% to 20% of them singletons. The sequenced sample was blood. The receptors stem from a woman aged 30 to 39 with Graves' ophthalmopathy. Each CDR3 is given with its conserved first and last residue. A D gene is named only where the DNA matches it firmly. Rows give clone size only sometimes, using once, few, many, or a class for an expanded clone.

TGCGCCAGCAGCTTGAATGAGCCCCTAGAGACCCAGTACTTC,CASSLNEPLETQYF,-,-,TRBV5-1,TRBJ2-5
TGTGCCAGCAGCTTAACAGGTTTTTCCACAGATACGCAGTATTTT,CASSLTGFSTDTQYF,-,few,TRBV7-3,TRBJ2-3
TGCGCCAGCAGCCCTGGGAACCTAGGGGGAAACACTGAAGCTTTCTTT,CASSPGNLGGNTEAFF,-,-,TRBV4-3,TRBJ1-1
TGCGCCAGCACCCGGACTAGCTCACACTCCTACAATGAGCAGTTCTTC,CASTRTSSHSYNEQFF,TRBD2,few,TRBV5-1,TRBJ2-1
TGCAGCGTTGTTGGGGGGGCGAGTGGCTACACCTTC,CSVVGGASGYTF,-,few,TRBV29-1,TRBJ1-2
TGCAGTGCTAGAAGGCGGAGCACCGGCTCCTACGAGCAGTACTTC,CSARRRSTGSYEQYF,-,many,TRBV20-1,TRBJ2-7
TGTGCCAGCAGTTACTCGGCAACCGGGACTACACGCACAGATACGCAGTATTTT,CASSYSATGTTRTDTQYF,TRBD2,-,TRBV6-2/TRBV6-3,TRBJ2-3
TGTGCCAGCAGCTTAGACCTAGCGGGAGGGTACAATGAGCAGTTCTTC,CASSLDLAGGYNEQFF,TRBD2,many,TRBV11-2,TRBJ2-1
TGTGCCAGCTCACTACTCGGGACACTGAGCACAGATACGCAGTATTTT,CASSLLGTLSTDTQYF,-,many,TRBV18,TRBJ2-3
TGTGCCAGCAGCGCGGGAATATCACAGGGATCCGTCTACGAGCAGTACTTC,CASSAGISQGSVYEQYF,-,-,TRBV28,TRBJ2-7
TGTGCCACCAGCAGAGATGGAATGGCCGGGGAGCTGTTTTTT,CATSRDGMAGELFF,-,-,TRBV15,TRBJ2-2
TGTGCCAGCAGCATCAGGACCCCCCGCTACGAGCAGTACTTC,CASSIRTPRYEQYF,-,few,TRBV13,TRBJ2-7
TGCGCCAGCAAAAAGGAATCGTACACCGGGGAGCTGTTTTTT,CASKKESYTGELFF,-,-,TRBV4-3,TRBJ2-2
TGTGCCAGCAGCTTAGGGAAGCGGGAGGGCCCGGTCTACAATGAGCAGTTCTTC,CASSLGKREGPVYNEQFF,TRBD2,-,TRBV11-2,TRBJ2-1
TGTGCCAGCAGCTTGGGGCGGGGCGGCACGGGTGATACGCAGTATTTT,CASSLGRGGTGDTQYF,-,-,TRBV5-1,TRBJ2-3
TGCAGTGCCTCAGACAACACTGAAGCTTTCTTT,CSASDNTEAFF,-,-,TRBV20-1,TRBJ1-1
TGTGCCACCAGACAGGGGGAAAAAAACATTCAGTACTTC,CATRQGEKNIQYF,TRBD1,-,TRBV15,TRBJ2-4
TGTGCCAGCGACAGCGGAGGTTTGAAGACCCAGTACTTC,CASDSGGLKTQYF,-,-,TRBV7-9,TRBJ2-5
TGTGCCAGCAGCCTCCACCTAGATCCTACACCCGAGCAGTACTTC,CASSLHLDPTPEQYF,-,-,TRBV14,TRBJ2-7
TGTGCCACCTCGGCAGCGGGGGAAAAGACCCAGTACTTC,CATSAAGEKTQYF,TRBD2,many,TRBV15,TRBJ2-5
TGTGCCAGCCTTCGGGGGATGTTTTACGAGCAGTACTTC,CASLRGMFYEQYF,-,many,TRBV6-2/TRBV6-3,TRBJ2-7
TGTGCCAGCAGGACCCCGTACCAAGAGACCCAGTACTTC,CASRTPYQETQYF,-,many,TRBV28,TRBJ2-5
TGTGCCAGCAGTTTGTGGACAGCGCAATCCTACGAGCAGTACTTC,CASSLWTAQSYEQYF,-,-,TRBV28,TRBJ2-7
TGTGCCAGCAGTAGAAAAACAGCAGCAACTAATGAAAAACTGTTTTTT,CASSRKTAATNEKLFF,-,many,TRBV2,TRBJ1-4
TGTGCCAGCAGTTGGGGACAGGCATACGAGCAGTACTTC,CASSWGQAYEQYF,TRBD1,many,TRBV6-2/TRBV6-3,TRBJ2-7
TGTGCCAGCAGCTTGCGGGACAGGGGGTTTTCTGAAGCTTTCTTT,CASSLRDRGFSEAFF,TRBD1,-,TRBV5-8,TRBJ1-1
TGTGCCAGTCAGGGGATGGGCAATCAGCCCCAGCATTTT,CASQGMGNQPQHF,-,few,TRBV19,TRBJ1-5
TGCAGTGCGAGACCCCCGGGACCGCCCCAAGAGACCCAGTACTTC,CSARPPGPPQETQYF,-,few,TRBV20-1,TRBJ2-5
TGCAGTGCTAGCGCAGGGGCGGGTGAGCAGTTCTTC,CSASAGAGEQFF,-,many,TRBV20-1,TRBJ2-1
TGTGCCTGGAGTCTCGACGGGGGTGAGCAGTACTTC,CAWSLDGGEQYF,-,many,TRBV30,TRBJ2-7
TGCGCCAGCAGCCAAGATCCAGCGGCTAGCACAGATACGCAGTATTTT,CASSQDPAASTDTQYF,-,-,TRBV4-3,TRBJ2-3
TGTGCCAGCAGCCTCGAGGGGCGCCCGGATCAGCCCCAGCATTTT,CASSLEGRPDQPQHF,-,few,TRBV7-6,TRBJ1-5
TGTGCCAGCAGCTTTCCCCGGGACCCCTACGAGCAGTACTTC,CASSFPRDPYEQYF,-,-,TRBV7-2,TRBJ2-7
TGTGCCAGCAGTTTTCAGGGGACCTACTATGGCTACACCTTC,CASSFQGTYYGYTF,-,-,TRBV12-3/TRBV12-4,TRBJ1-2
TGTGCCAGCAGTTTAAGGCCGGACGACAGGCCTACCTACGAGCAGTACTTC,CASSLRPDDRPTYEQYF,-,many,TRBV28,TRBJ2-7
TGTACCAGCTGCCGGGCGGGAGCTGAGACCCAGTACTTC,CTSCRAGAETQYF,TRBD2,-,TRBV28,TRBJ2-5
TGTGCCAGCAGCGGTCGAGCAGGAGGGTCCTCCTACAATGAGCAGTTCTTC,CASSGRAGGSSYNEQFF,-,few,TRBV13,TRBJ2-1
TGTGCCAGCCTACCAGATAGCTCCTACAATGAGCAGTTCTTC,CASLPDSSYNEQFF,-,-,TRBV7-9,TRBJ2-1
TGTGCCAGCTCACCACCTTTCCGGCGAGACACTGAAGCTTTCTTT,CASSPPFRRDTEAFF,-,many,TRBV18,TRBJ1-1
TGCAGTGCTCCCCATAGCGGGAGCGGCGAGCAGTACTTC,CSAPHSGSGEQYF,TRBD2,many,TRBV20-1,TRBJ2-7
TGTGCCAGCAGCTACAGGGAGACTAACTATGGCTACACCTTC,CASSYRETNYGYTF,-,many,TRBV28,TRBJ1-2
TGTGCCAGCAGCTTATGGGCAGGGGACTACGAGCAGTACTTC,CASSLWAGDYEQYF,-,-,TRBV7-9,TRBJ2-7
TGTGCCAGCAGCCAAAGGACAGCTACTAATGAAAAACTGTTTTTT,CASSQRTATNEKLFF,-,few,TRBV3-1,TRBJ1-4
TGCGCCAGCAGCCAAGAATCAGATACGCAGTATTTT,CASSQESDTQYF,-,few,TRBV4-3,TRBJ2-3
TGTGCCAGCAGCTTAGAGGGACAGGCTAGCCACCACGAGCAGTACTTC,CASSLEGQASHHEQYF,TRBD1,many,TRBV11-2,TRBJ2-7
TGCGCCAGCAGCTTGGTCAGGGGGCAATCCAATGAGCAGTTCTTC,CASSLVRGQSNEQFF,TRBD1,-,TRBV5-1,TRBJ2-1
TGTGCCAGCAGTTCTATCCTCTCTCGGGATCGTGAAAAACTGTTTTTT,CASSSILSRDREKLFF,-,many,TRBV27,TRBJ1-4
TGTGCCAGCAGCCCAGGGAGGCGGAGCACCTACGAGCAGTACTTC,CASSPGRRSTYEQYF,-,-,TRBV12-3/TRBV12-4,TRBJ2-7
TGTGCCAGCAGCTTAGGGTCCAGCGGGAGGTCCTACGAGCAGTACTTC,CASSLGSSGRSYEQYF,TRBD2,-,TRBV7-9,TRBJ2-7
TGTGCCAGCAGCGCCGATCTTGAGCAGTACTTC,CASSADLEQYF,-,many,TRBV7-2,TRBJ2-7
TGTGCCAGCAGTGAAGACGGCAGGGTCACCTTC,CASSEDGRVTF,-,many,TRBV6-1,TRBJ1-2
TGTGCCAGTAGTATTTCGTCTAGCGGGCCTGAAAGTGGTCAGTACGAGCAGTACTTC,CASSISSSGPESGQYEQYF,TRBD2,few,TRBV19,TRBJ2-7
TGTGCCAGTAGTATAGGCAGGACTAGCGGGGCGTACAATGAGCAGTTCTTC,CASSIGRTSGAYNEQFF,TRBD2,few,TRBV19,TRBJ2-1
TGTGCCAGCACTCAGGGGTCGCACAATGAGCAGTTCTTC,CASTQGSHNEQFF,-,many,TRBV28,TRBJ2-1
TGCGCCAGCAGCTTGGTGGGGAGCTCGGTCAAAAACATTCAGTACTTC,CASSLVGSSVKNIQYF,-,few,TRBV5-1,TRBJ2-4
TGCAGTGCTAGACTAACCCCAGAGACCCAGTACTTC,CSARLTPETQYF,-,many,TRBV20-1,TRBJ2-5
TGTGCCAGCTCACACCGGGACAAAGGCTCCTACGAGCAGTACTTC,CASSHRDKGSYEQYF,-,many,TRBV18,TRBJ2-7